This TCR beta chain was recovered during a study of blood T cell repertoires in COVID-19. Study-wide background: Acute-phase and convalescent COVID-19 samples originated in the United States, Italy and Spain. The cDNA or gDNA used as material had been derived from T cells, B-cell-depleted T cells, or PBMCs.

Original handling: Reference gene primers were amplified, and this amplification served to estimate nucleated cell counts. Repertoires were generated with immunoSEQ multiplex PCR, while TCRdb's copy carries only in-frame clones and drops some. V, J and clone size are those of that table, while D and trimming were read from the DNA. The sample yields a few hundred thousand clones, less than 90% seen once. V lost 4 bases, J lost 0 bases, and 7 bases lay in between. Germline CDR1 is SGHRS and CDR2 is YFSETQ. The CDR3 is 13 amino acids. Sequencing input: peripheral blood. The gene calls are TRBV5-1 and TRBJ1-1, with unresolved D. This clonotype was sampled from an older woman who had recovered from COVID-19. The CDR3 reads CASSPNLNTEAFF. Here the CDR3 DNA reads TGCGCCAGCAGCCCTAACTTGAACACTGAAGCTTTCTTT. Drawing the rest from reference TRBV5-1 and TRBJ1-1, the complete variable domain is KAGVTQTPRYLIKTRGQQVTLSCSPISGHRSVSWYQQTPGQGLQFLFEYFSETQRNKGNFPGRFSGRQFSNSRSEMNVSTLELGDSALYLCASSPNLNTEAFFGQGTRLTVV.